Listed below are T cell receptor beta chains from one sample, sequenced in a study of a mutant IDH1 vaccine in newly diagnosed glioma. The table came from immunoSEQ multiplex PCR; TCRdb's copy has only in-frame clones and leaves some out. Here the sample spans about 74,000 clones, about 88% being singletons. These receptors lack a known antigen. The source material was PBMCs, sampled from a glioma patient whose treatment included an IDH1 peptide vaccine. The receptor source for this set is a man aged 25 to 40 with glioma. Both conserved end residues are part of each CDR3. D genes are given only for firm matches. Where a row states a size, it is once, few, many or the class of an expanded clone; other rows omit it.

.	TRBD2	TRBJ2-1	TRBV19	TGTGCCAGTAAATCTAGCGGGTCCGGGGGTGAGCAGTTCTTC	CASKSSGSGGEQFF
.	.	TRBJ2-1	TRBV27	TGTGCCAGCAGTTTCGGGGTAAATGAGCAGTTCTTC	CASSFGVNEQFF
.	.	TRBJ2-7	TRBV14	TGTGCCAGCAGCCGCGCAGGAAGCTCCTACGAGCAGTACTTC	CASSRAGSSYEQYF
few	TRBD1	TRBJ1-1	TRBV29-1	TGCAGCGTTGATGAACAGGGGTGGGCTTTCTTT	CSVDEQGWAFF
once	.	TRBJ2-7	TRBV28	TGTGCCAGCAGTTTATATTCGGTTGGCTTGAGCTCCTACGAGCAGTACTTC	CASSLYSVGLSSYEQYF
.	.	TRBJ2-4	TRBV29-1	TGCAGCGTTGTGTTTGGGACCAAAAACATTCAGTACTTC	CSVVFGTKNIQYF
few	.	TRBJ1-1	TRBV6-1	TGTGCCAGCAGTGGGGTTGGGGGGGCAAACACTGAAGCTTTCTTT	CASSGVGGANTEAFF
.	TRBD2	TRBJ2-5	TRBV4-2	TGTGCCAGCAGCCTAGCGGGACTAGCGGGAGGTGAGACCCAGTACTTC	CASSLAGLAGGETQYF
.	.	TRBJ2-3	TRBV30	TGTGCCTGGGCTTACGGGGGGCCAGATACGCAGTATTTT	CAWAYGGPDTQYF
.	TRBD2	TRBJ2-2	TRBV7-9	TGTGCCAGCAGCCCCGTCGGACTAGCGGGAAGCGGCGGGGAGCTGTTTTTT	CASSPVGLAGSGGELFF
few	.	TRBJ1-2	TRBV5-1	TGCGCCAGCAGCTGGGACATGAATGGCTACACCTTC	CASSWDMNGYTF
few	.	TRBJ2-7	TRBV6-1	TGTGCCAGCAGTGAAGCGTCAGGGGGGGCCTACGAGCAGTACTTC	CASSEASGGAYEQYF
.	.	TRBJ2-5	TRBV10-3	TGTGCCATCAGTGAGTCTCATTCGGACCCATCGTCGCAAGAGACCCAGTACTTC	CAISESHSDPSSQETQYF
.	TRBD1	TRBJ2-7	TRBV4-1	TGCGCCAGCAGCCATCCAGGGGGCGTAAGCCCGGGCTCCTACGAGCAGTACTTC	CASSHPGGVSPGSYEQYF
.	.	TRBJ1-3	TRBV5-4	TGTGCCAGCAGCGGCACGGTCTTCGAAAACACCATATATTTT	CASSGTVFENTIYF
.	.	TRBJ1-3	TRBV9	TGTGCCAGCAGCGTAGAGTACAGGGAGGCGGGAAACACCATATATTTT	CASSVEYREAGNTIYF
.	.	TRBJ2-6	TRBV7-9	TGTGCCAGCAGCCTGGACGGCCACTCTGGGGCCAACGTCCTGACTTTC	CASSLDGHSGANVLTF
once	TRBD1	TRBJ1-4	TRBV7-2	TGTGCCAGCAGCACCAGACAGGGAAGTGAAAAACTGTTTTTT	CASSTRQGSEKLFF
once	.	TRBJ2-3	TRBV6-1	TGTGCCAGCAGTGTCGACAGGGATACGCAGTATTTT	CASSVDRDTQYF
.	.	TRBJ2-5	TRBV27	TGTGCCAGCAGCTTTCGGAAGGGATCAGAGACCCAGTACTTC	CASSFRKGSETQYF
once	TRBD1	TRBJ1-2	TRBV5-6	TGTGCCAGCAGATTTCGACAGGGCCTCTATGGCTACACCTTC	CASRFRQGLYGYTF
few	.	TRBJ1-1	TRBV7-9	TGTGCCAGCAGCACGGAACAGGGGAACACTGAAGCTTTCTTT	CASSTEQGNTEAFF
.	.	TRBJ2-2	TRBV5-6	TGTGCCAGCAATGACAGGATTGCTGGGAACACCGGGGAGCTGTTTTTT	CASNDRIAGNTGELFF
.	TRBD2	TRBJ2-1	TRBV29-1	TGCAGCATTAGGGGGCTAGCGGGAGCTTTGGAGCAGTTCTTC	CSIRGLAGALEQFF
.	.	TRBJ2-1	TRBV28	TGTGCCAGCATCTCCTCCAGCTCCTACAATGAGCAGTTCTTC	CASISSSSYNEQFF
.	.	TRBJ2-7	TRBV30	TGTGCCTGGAGCCTGGGTGCCTACGAGCAGTACTTC	CAWSLGAYEQYF
.	TRBD1	TRBJ1-4	TRBV15	TGTGCCACCAGCAGGTCAGGGGGAGGAGGTGAAAAACTGTTTTTT	CATSRSGGGGEKLFF
.	TRBD2	TRBJ2-1	TRBV30	TGTGCCTGCCTCAAGCTTGGGGCTAGCGGGACTCATGAGCAGTTCTTC	CACLKLGASGTHEQFF
.	.	TRBJ2-1	TRBV5-4	TGTGCCAGCAGCCCCCGGGGTGGGAATGAGCAGTTCTTC	CASSPRGGNEQFF
.	.	TRBJ1-6	TRBV10-3	TGTGCCATCAGTGACGGGAGAGGTAATTCACCCCTCCACTTT	CAISDGRGNSPLHF
.	.	TRBJ2-5	TRBV19	TGTGCCAGTAGCCGGGAGTTAGATGTGGAGACCCAGTACTTC	CASSRELDVETQYF
.	TRBD2	TRBJ2-1	TRBV5-1	TGCGCCAGCAGCTGGGGACTAGCGGGAGGACCCGCGCGCTACAATGAGCAGTTCTTC	CASSWGLAGGPARYNEQFF
.	.	TRBJ2-7	TRBV6-6	TGTGCCAGCACCAACGGGGCCTCAAGGTCCTACGAGCAGTACTTC	CASTNGASRSYEQYF
.	.	TRBJ2-1	TRBV19	TGTGCCAGTAGCCTCAGCTATGAGCAGTTCTTC	CASSLSYEQFF
few	.	TRBJ2-2	TRBV28	TGTGCCATCCGGGGACCGCACACCGGGGAGCTGTTTTTT	CAIRGPHTGELFF
.	.	TRBJ2-5	TRBV19	TGTGCCACCGCCCTGGTTGCTAGAGAGACCCAGTACTTC	CATALVARETQYF
.	TRBD1	TRBJ1-3	TRBV7-9	TGTGCCAGCAGCTCCGACAGGGCCAGCTCTGGAAACACCATATATTTT	CASSSDRASSGNTIYF
.	.	TRBJ1-6	TRBV7-2	TGTGCCAGCAGCTTAGTATGGGCAAATTCACCCCTCCACTTT	CASSLVWANSPLHF
.	.	TRBJ1-1	TRBV7-9	TGTGCCAGCAGCTTAGGGGCAGGGTCGGCTGAAGCTTTCTTT	CASSLGAGSAEAFF
.	.	TRBJ1-6	TRBV14	TGTGCCAGCAGCCAAGATTGGGGGTCACCCCTCCACTTT	CASSQDWGSPLHF
.	.	TRBJ2-7	TRBV7-8	TGTGCCAGTAGAACAGGCGTTACCTACGAGCAGTACTTC	CASRTGVTYEQYF
.	.	TRBJ2-3	TRBV4-1	TGCGCCAGCAGCCAAGAGACCGCAGATACGCAGTATTTT	CASSQETADTQYF
.	TRBD1	TRBJ1-2	TRBV18	TGTGCCAGCTCACCCCCTTACAGGGGCGGTGGCTACACCTTC	CASSPPYRGGGYTF
.	.	TRBJ1-4	TRBV11-2	TGTGCCAGCAGCATAAACTCCTATGAAAAACTGTTTTTT	CASSINSYEKLFF
.	.	TRBJ2-5	TRBV19	TGTGCCAGTAGCGGGGGGCCAGGAGAGACCCAGTACTTC	CASSGGPGETQYF
.	TRBD2	TRBJ2-7	TRBV7-2	TGTGCCAGCAGCTTGGGTGGGGCTAGCGGGGGTTACGAGCAGTACTTC	CASSLGGASGGYEQYF